The source of this T cell receptor (beta chain) is a study of cytomegalovirus exposure and HLA in healthy donors. About this clone: The antigen is unknown. The junction differs from germline at one of its ends, possibly a read error. Distinct nucleotide sequences in the sample also encode this CDR3.

Study observations and caveats: The likely origin of a cluster of highly shared sequence variants was a sequencing artifact. Investigators reported approximately 150 TCR beta chains as tied to cytomegalovirus. Sequences of the TCR beta chain were said to predict the HLA-A and HLA-B alleles of most subjects accurately.

The PCR made use of 60 Vbeta and 13 Jbeta primers. Some clones are missing from TCRdb's copy, which holds only in-frame ones; the method was immunoSEQ multiplex PCR. In total, the table holds fewer than 250,000 clones. Germline assignment: CDR1 SGHTS and CDR2 YDEGEE. This CDR3 spans 15 amino acids. This TCR was sampled from a woman in her twenties or thirties in good health and CMV-seropositive. The specimen sequenced was PBMCs. The V and J genes are TRBV5-8 and TRBJ1-4; TRBD1 aligns across 7 bases. CDR3 nucleotide sequence: TGTGCCAGCAGCCATCGAAGGGGGCTGGATGAAAAACTGTTCTTT. Translation gives CASSHRRGLDEKLFF. Looking up the rest from reference TRBV5-8 and TRBJ1-4 gives the full variable domain: EAGVTQSPTHLIKTRGQQATLRCSPISGHTSVYWYQQALGLGLQFLLWYDEGEERNRGNFPPRFSGRQFPNYSSELNVNALELEDSALYLCASSHRRGLDEKLFFGSGTQLSVL.